The 21 T cell receptor beta chains listed next were all sequenced from one sample in a study of blood T cell repertoires in COVID-19. The table came from immunoSEQ multiplex PCR; TCRdb's copy has only in-frame clones and leaves some out. This sample has approximately 100,000 clones, with 65% to 85% found just once. The sequencing input was peripheral blood. These receptors originate from a man aged 60-69 years with acute or convalescent COVID-19.

The sample holds a few counts of this clone. The chain joins TRBV7-2 to TRBJ2-5; TRBD2 matches at 11 bases. This CDR3 has 19 amino acids. V gave up 2 bases and J gave up 5 bases; unmatched junction bases: 16. Germline V gene sequence: CDR1 SGHTA, CDR2 FQGNSA. This CDR3 reads CASSLKPPTSGGFGETQYF. The DNA for the CDR3 is TGTGCCAGCAGCTTAAAGCCTCCTACTAGCGGGGGTTTTGGGGAGACCCAGTACTTC.

The chain combines TRBV7-2 with TRBJ2-1, with TRBD2 identical over 11 bases. The CDR3 is 15 residues long. CDR1 and CDR2 (germline): SGHTA, FQGNSA. V was pared by 5 bases and J by 2 bases, with 2 bases of the junction left unmatched. CDR3 residues: CASSTGLAAYNEQFF. The CDR3 coding sequence is TGTGCCAGCAGCACGGGACTAGCGGCCTACAATGAGCAGTTCTTC.

The CDR3 sequence is CASSLGLAGSTGELFF. The CDR3 DNA reads TGCGCCAGCAGCTTAGGACTAGCGGGATCAACCGGGGAGCTGTTTTTT. The rearrangement links TRBV5-1 to TRBJ2-2, with 12 bases aligning to TRBD2. This CDR3 has 16 residues. J gave up 5 bases and V 2 bases, and 4 bases lay outside the gene matches. The V gene's germline CDR1 is SGHRS and CDR2 YFSETQ.

The V call is TRBV7-2, the J call TRBJ1-2; TRBD1 matches at 11 bases. CDR1 and CDR2 (germline): SGHTA, FQGNSA. With V trimmed by 5 bases and J by 3 bases, 5 bases remained unmatched. CDR3 length equals 15 residues. In DNA, the CDR3 is TGTGCCAGCAGCCCCGGACAGGGGGCTTACTATGGCTACACCTTC. Its protein product is CASSPGQGAYYGYTF. Looking up the rest from reference TRBV7-2 and TRBJ1-2 gives the full variable domain: GAGVSQSPSNKVTEKGKDVELRCDPISGHTALYWYRQSLGQGLEFLIYFQGNSAPDKSGLPSDRFSAERTGGSVSTLTIQRTQQEDSAVYLCASSPGQGAYYGYTFGSGTRLTVV.

CDR3 sequence (DNA): TGCGCCAGCAGCCTTAGCGGGAACTACGAGCAGTACTTC. Translated, it gives CASSLSGNYEQYF. V and J are TRBV5-1 and TRBJ2-7; 8 nucleotides line up with TRBD2. CDR3 length: 13 amino acids. Germline CDR1 and CDR2: SGHRS and YFSETQ. V dropped 4 bases and J dropped 3; count of bases not matched to a gene: 3. The entire variable domain, with the rest obtained from reference TRBV5-1 and TRBJ2-7, is as follows: KAGVTQTPRYLIKTRGQQVTLSCSPISGHRSVSWYQQTPGQGLQFLFEYFSETQRNKGNFPGRFSGRQFSNSRSEMNVSTLELGDSALYLCASSLSGNYEQYFGPGTRLTVT.

The chain combines TRBV5-8 with TRBJ1-3; D might be TRBD1 (5 bases). V was shortened by 0 bases and J by 3 bases, with 10 bases between the two germline ends. Looked up from germline, CDR1 is SGHTS and CDR2 is YDEGEE. This CDR3 has 15 amino acids. The CDR3 DNA follows: TGTGCCAGCAGCTTGGATCAGGGCTATGGAAACACCATATATTTT. Translated, it gives CASSLDQGYGNTIYF.

The chain is built from TRBV2 and TRBJ1-3; 8 nucleotides match TRBD1. The CDR3 extends over 14 amino acids. V gave up 7 bases and J gave up 7 bases; unmatched junction bases: 9. From germline, CDR1 is SNHLY and CDR2 FYNNEI. The CDR3 spells CASNLGQGVNTIYF. The CDR3 nucleotides read TGTGCCAGCAACCTTGGACAGGGAGTTAACACCATATATTTT.

This chain connects TRBV11-2 to TRBJ2-5; 8 nucleotides line up with TRBD1. Germline values: CDR1 SGHAT, CDR2 FQNNGV. V gave up 5 bases and J gave up 7 bases; unmatched junction bases: 12. The CDR3 spans 15 residues. CDR3 nucleotide sequence: TGTGCCAGCAGCACCCGGACAGGGATTATGGGGACCCAGTACTTC. Its protein product is CASSTRTGIMGTQYF.

The J gene is TRBJ2-1, the V gene TRBV9; D not resolved. The CDR3 spans 15 residues. V lost 0 bases, J lost 3 bases, and 10 bases lay in between. Per the germline V gene, CDR1 is SGDLS and CDR2 is YYNGEE. The CDR3 loop reads CASSVGTMNYNEQFF. CDR3 coding DNA: TGTGCCAGCAGCGTAGGTACTATGAACTACAATGAGCAGTTCTTC.

The chain joins TRBV7-2 to TRBJ2-7; maybe TRBD1 (6 bases). V lost 4 bases to trimming and J lost 2 bases, with 6 bases between them. CDR1 and CDR2 from the germline V gene are SGHTA and FQGNSA. The CDR3 runs 12 residues. Here the CDR3 DNA reads TGTGCCAGCAGCTGGGACACCTACGAGCAGTACTTC. Translated: CASSWDTYEQYF.

The CDR3 DNA is TGTGCCAGCAGTTACGATACAGGGATCACGGAGACCCAGTACTTC. This gives the protein CASSYDTGITETQYF. The genes are TRBV6-5 and TRBJ2-5, with TRBD1 as a possible D gene (6 bases). The CDR3 length is 15 residues. V dropped 2 bases and J dropped 5 bases, with 15 bases sitting between them. Germline V gene lookup returns CDR1 MNHEY and CDR2 SVGAGI.

The chain recombines TRBV4-1 with TRBJ1-2; D gene ambiguous. Trimming cost V 0 bases and J 8 bases, with 16 bases left between them. This CDR3 has 15 amino acids. Germline V gives CDR1 MGHRA, CDR2 YSYEKL. This CDR3 is CASSQDFTGPEGYTF. The CDR3 DNA reads TGCGCCAGCAGCCAAGATTTTACGGGTCCGGAAGGCTACACCTTC.

This clone appeared a few times. V usage is TRBV6-2 or TRBV6-3 and J usage is TRBJ2-2; D gene uncertain. CDR3 length: 15 amino acids. Germline CDR1 is MNHEY and CDR2 is SVGEGT. Trimming pared 6 bases from V and 5 bases from J, leaving 16 bases between. The CDR3 bases are TGTGCCAGCAGCCAACTAACGGTTCGAACCGGGGAGCTGTTTTTT. It translates to CASSQLTVRTGELFF.

The chain uses TRBV14 and TRBJ2-3; TRBD1 is a possible D gene (5 bases). The ends were cut back, 5 bases at V and 3 bases at J, with 12 bases in the middle. The CDR3 covers 14 residues. From germline, CDR1 is SGHDN and CDR2 FVKESK. The CDR3 sequence is CASSSRQWTDTQYF. CDR3 DNA sequence: TGTGCCAGCAGCTCCCGACAGTGGACAGATACGCAGTATTTT.

The V call is TRBV4-3, the J call TRBJ2-7, with 9 bases identical to TRBD2. The germline V gene has CDR1 LGHNA and CDR2 YSLEER. Losses at the gene ends were 0 bases for V and 3 bases for J; bases not matched to a gene: 9. This CDR3 has 17 amino acids. DNA for the CDR3: TGCGCCAGCAGCCAAGATATTGGGCTAGCGGGGAACTACGAGCAGTACTTC. This encodes CASSQDIGLAGNYEQYF.

The chain carries TRBV12-2 and TRBJ1-4. TRBV12-2 is tagged as a pseudogene. The length of the CDR3 is 15 residues. The CDR3 protein is CASRPRFEANEKLFF. CDR3 bases: TGTGCAAGTCGCCCGCGGTTCGAAGCTAATGAAAAACTGTTTTTT.

J is TRBJ1-1 and V is TRBV7-8, with TRBD1 matching 10 bases. CDR3 size: 16 residues. Germline CDR1 SGHVS, CDR2 FQNEAQ. Germline trimming cut 3 bases from V and 1 base from J; bases unmatched to any gene: 5. The DNA for the CDR3 is TGTGCCAGCAGCTTGGAGGGACAGGGGTGGAACACTGAAGCTTTCTTT. It specifies CASSLEGQGWNTEAFF.

The rearrangement uses TRBV6-5 and TRBJ2-7; 7 positions match TRBD1. CDR3 size: 14 residues. Losses at the gene ends were 0 bases for V and 4 bases for J; bases not matched to a gene: 3. From germline, CDR1 is MNHEY and CDR2 SVGAGI. In DNA form, the CDR3 reads TGTGCCAGCAGTTACTCTGGACAGGTGTACGAGCAGTACTTC. Amino acids: CASSYSGQVYEQYF.

This clone was observed a few times. The chain is built from TRBV28 and TRBJ1-1, with 7 bases fitting TRBD1. CDR1 and CDR2 (germline): MDHEN, SYDVKM. The CDR3 runs to 13 residues. V shed 7 bases and J 4 bases; nucleotides not matched to a gene: 6. CDR3 coding DNA: TGTGCCAGCACCTTAAACAGGGGCACTGAAGCTTTCTTT. Its translation is CASTLNRGTEAFF.

The rearrangement uses TRBV11-3 and TRBJ1-3; D not certain. V was shortened by 3 bases and J by 0 bases, with 6 bases between the two germline ends. Germline V CDR1 and CDR2: SGHNT, YENEEA. The CDR3 is made up of 14 amino acids. The CDR3 protein is CASSLLSSGNTIYF. The CDR3 region has the DNA TGTGCCAGCAGCTTGTTGAGCTCTGGAAACACCATATATTTT.

CDR3 in DNA: TGCGCCAGCAGCCTGGGACTAGCGGAGCACACAGATACGCAGTATTTT. This translates into CASSLGLAEHTDTQYF. The chain uses TRBV5-1 and TRBJ2-3; 11 bases are a match to TRBD2. There are 16 residues in the CDR3. V shed 4 bases and J 2 bases; nucleotides not matched to a gene: 6. Germline CDR1 reads SGHRS; CDR2 reads YFSETQ.